A selection of T cell receptor beta chains follows, all from one sample in a study of CD8+ T cells in alopecia areata. The data were produced by immunoSEQ multiplex PCR, yet TCRdb's version contains in-frame clones alone and is incomplete. Among some 150,000 clones listed, approximately 65% were seen once. Source material: CD8+ T cells sorted from blood. The receptors originated from a human donor in good health. The CDR3 runs from the conserved cysteine through the conserved F or W. A D gene is named only where the DNA matches it firmly. Some rows mark clone size as missing; the rest say once, few, many or name a class of expanded clone.

v_call	clone_size	j_call	d_call	cdr3_nt	cdr3_aa
TRBV6-4	-	TRBJ2-3	-	TGTGCCAGCAGTTACTCCCTGGAAGACACAGATACGCAGTATTTT	CASSYSLEDTDTQYF
TRBV4-1	few	TRBJ2-5	TRBD1	TGCGCCAGCAGCCAAGGACAGGGGTTAGAGACCCAGTACTTC	CASSQGQGLETQYF
TRBV28	-	TRBJ2-6	-	TGTGCCAGCAGTCCCCTTGGCTCTGGGGCCAACGTCCTGACTTTC	CASSPLGSGANVLTF
TRBV15	-	TRBJ2-5	TRBD2	TGTGCCACCAGCAGAGATTACGGGGGGCAAGAGACCCAGTACTTC	CATSRDYGGQETQYF
TRBV5-1	-	TRBJ2-5	-	TGCGCCAGCAGCTTTGTCCCGGACAGACAAGAGACCCAGTACTTC	CASSFVPDRQETQYF
TRBV9	-	TRBJ2-3	-	TGTGCCAGCAGCGCAGAGGGAGCGCACTCGGGGCAGTATTTT	CASSAEGAHSGQYF
TRBV15	-	TRBJ2-7	TRBD2	TGTGCCACCAGCAGAGATTGGGGCGGGAGCGAAGCCTACGAGCAGTACTTC	CATSRDWGGSEAYEQYF
TRBV28	-	TRBJ2-7	TRBD1	TGTGCCAGCAGTTTAAGACCCGGGACAGCGACCTACGAGCAGTACTTC	CASSLRPGTATYEQYF
TRBV19	-	TRBJ2-1	-	TGTGCCAGTACATCGCAGGGAGGCTCCTACAATGAGCAGTTCTTC	CASTSQGGSYNEQFF
TRBV5-6	-	TRBJ2-1	-	TGTGCCAGCACTCAAGACGTCTCCTACAATGAGCAGTTCTTC	CASTQDVSYNEQFF
TRBV27	-	TRBJ2-7	-	TGTGCCAGCATGGGAGTAGCTTACGAGCAGTACTTC	CASMGVAYEQYF
TRBV18	-	TRBJ1-5	-	TGTGCCAGCTCACCACGAAGGGCAGCGAGCAATCAGCCGCAGGATTTT	CASSPRRAASNQPQDF
TRBV19	-	TRBJ2-7	-	TGTGCCAGTTCGCAGGGGCACTACGAGCAGTACTTC	CASSQGHYEQYF
TRBV6-5	-	TRBJ2-3	TRBD1	TGTGCCAGCAGTGGACAGGGGAGGGCAGATACGCAGTATTTT	CASSGQGRADTQYF
TRBV9	-	TRBJ1-5	-	TGTGCCAGCAGCGAAGGGGGATCCCAGCCCCAGCATTTT	CASSEGGSQPQHF
TRBV4-1	few	TRBJ1-4	-	TGCGCCAGCAGCCAAGAGATAGGGGACAATGAAAAACTGTTTTTT	CASSQEIGDNEKLFF
TRBV6-4	-	TRBJ1-1	-	TGTGCCAGCAGTGCCCAGGGCACTGAAGCTTTCTTT	CASSAQGTEAFF
TRBV7-9	-	TRBJ2-7	-	TGTGCCAGCAGCTTAGGTGGCCCGCATAGCTCCTACGAGCAGTACTTC	CASSLGGPHSSYEQYF
TRBV2	-	TRBJ2-7	-	TGTGCCAGCAGTGAGGTTTGGGCAGTGTCCTACGAGCAGTACTTC	CASSEVWAVSYEQYF
TRBV27	few	TRBJ2-3	TRBD2	TGTGCCAGCAGTTTAAGGAGACTAGCGGGACCAGATACGCAGTATTTT	CASSLRRLAGPDTQYF
TRBV7-9	-	TRBJ2-5	-	TGTGCCAGCGGCCCAGGGCCGTACCAAGAGACCCAGTACTTC	CASGPGPYQETQYF
TRBV9	-	TRBJ2-2	-	TGTGCCAGCAGCGCCAGTATCACCGGGGAGCTGTTTTTT	CASSASITGELFF
TRBV2	few	TRBJ2-7	-	TGTGCCAGCAGTGGGCAACAGCGCTACTCCTACGAGCAGTACTTC	CASSGQQRYSYEQYF
TRBV29-1	-	TRBJ2-1	TRBD2	TGCAGCGTTGAAGGTGCTAGCGGGAGCAATGAGCAGTTCTTC	CSVEGASGSNEQFF
TRBV29-1	few	TRBJ2-6	-	TGCAGCGTGCCCACCAGGGGCCACAACTCTGGGGCCAACGTCCTGACTTTC	CSVPTRGHNSGANVLTF
TRBV29-1	-	TRBJ1-1	-	TGCAGCGTTGAAGGGGGCGGGGGCACTGAAGCTTTCTTT	CSVEGGGGTEAFF
TRBV30	-	TRBJ2-7	TRBD1	TGTGCCTGTCGGACAGGCTACGAGCAGTACTTC	CACRTGYEQYF
TRBV29-1	-	TRBJ2-7	TRBD2	TGCAGCGTTGAATTCCCTAGCGGGAGCAGCATCAAAGGCTACGAGCAGTACTTC	CSVEFPSGSSIKGYEQYF
TRBV11-2	-	TRBJ2-1	-	TGTGCCAGCAGCTTAGATCCCCCTAGTTTATACAATGAGCAGTTCTTC	CASSLDPPSLYNEQFF
TRBV5-6	-	TRBJ1-4	-	TGTGCCAGCGAAGGAGGGTGTGAAAAACTGTTTTTT	CASEGGCEKLFF
TRBV18	-	TRBJ2-7	-	TGTGCCAGCTCACCACCGATCTGGACAGATGGGGGCGAGCAGTACTTC	CASSPPIWTDGGEQYF
TRBV29-1	-	TRBJ1-1	TRBD1	TGCAGCGTGGAACCACAGGGGACGAACACTGAAGCTTTCTTT	CSVEPQGTNTEAFF
TRBV7-9	-	TRBJ2-7	-	TGTGCCAGCAGTTCCACCCGCCTCGCGGAGGGACGGTACGAGCAGTACTTC	CASSSTRLAEGRYEQYF
TRBV25-1	few	TRBJ2-1	TRBD2	TGTGCCAGCCGTAGCGGGAGGGAGCAGTTCTTC	CASRSGREQFF
TRBV6-1	-	TRBJ2-7	TRBD1	TGTGCCAGCAGTACCGGGACAGGGGGCGAGCAGTACTTC	CASSTGTGGEQYF
TRBV29-1	few	TRBJ1-5	-	TGCAGCGTTGTTGACAGCTATAGCAATCAGCCCCAGCATTTT	CSVVDSYSNQPQHF
TRBV7-8	-	TRBJ1-5	-	TGTGCCAGCGGGGGCCTTGGGGCTCAGCCCCAGCATTTT	CASGGLGAQPQHF